The entry below gives a single T cell receptor (beta chain) sequence along with its context. The listed genes are named as in mouse. The CDR3 end is not reached by the read, which stops 1 residue before it; the germline J gene fills it in. The sample belongs to a study of tissue T cells after allogeneic stem cell transplantation. Method: immunoSEQ multiplex PCR; TCRdb's copy keeps in-frame clones and lacks some. There are tens of thousands of clones in the sample; about 73% occur only once, and about 0.55% lies in the top ten. The V gene's germline CDR1 is NNHNN and CDR2 SYGAGS (reference sequence). V lost 7 bases and J 7 bases, leaving 14 bases between the germline ends. CDR3 length equals 12 residues.

The chain links TRBV13-2 to TRBJ1-1, with a weak D call TRBD1 (5 bases). The receptor's source is a pool of C57BL/6 mice in good health. Specimen: sorted cells pooled from one or two spleens. This CDR3 reads CASKGREGEVFF. The sequenced CDR3 bases are TGTGCCAGCAAGGGCAGGGAAGGAGAAGTCTTC.